These 20 T cell receptor beta chains came from one sample sequenced in a study of chemoradiotherapy in HPV16-positive cancers. Method: immunoSEQ multiplex PCR; TCRdb's copy keeps in-frame clones and lacks some. Of tens of thousands of clones detected, around 90% appear once; the ten largest clones hold 22%. Material: blood, obtained from a patient who underwent chemoradiotherapy. The source is a human donor with HPV-associated anogenital cancer.

The CDR3 protein is CASSEGRQQETQYF. DNA of the CDR3: TGTGCCAGCAGTGAGGGCCGACAGCAAGAGACCCAGTACTTC. This sequence joins TRBV2 and TRBJ2-5; TRBD1 might be the D (5 bases). The CDR3 length is 14 residues. Trimming removed 3 bases at V and 2 bases at J, with 10 bases between. Germline lookup yields CDR1 SNHLY and CDR2 FYNNEI.

This chain connects TRBV14 to TRBJ2-1; D may be TRBD2 (5 bases). The germline gives CDR1 SGHDN, CDR2 FVKESK. This CDR3 is built from 14 residues. V lost 4 bases, J lost 10 bases, and 17 bases lay in between. In DNA, the CDR3 is TGTGCCAGCAGCCTAGCTGGGAGATGGATCGAGCAGTTCTTC. Encoded protein: CASSLAGRWIEQFF.

This chain uses TRBV25-1 with TRBJ2-7; D is possibly TRBD1 or TRBD2 (5 bases each). V lost 4 bases and J lost 5, with 15 bases in between. Germline CDR1 MGHDK, CDR2 SYGVNS. The length of the CDR3 is 14 residues. The CDR3 loop is CASSVPGRDNEQYF. The CDR3 nucleotides read TGTGCCAGCAGTGTTCCGGGACGGGATAACGAGCAGTACTTC.

V is TRBV4-1 and J is TRBJ1-5, with D perhaps matching TRBD1 (5 bases). There are 15 residues in the CDR3. Looked up from germline, CDR1 is MGHRA and CDR2 is YSYEKL. Deletions cut 1 base from V and 0 bases from J, with 7 bases between. The CDR3 is CASSQGTPSNQPQHF. DNA of the CDR3: TGCGCCAGCAGCCAAGGGACACCTAGCAATCAGCCCCAGCATTTT.

The chain is built from TRBV7-9 and TRBJ1-4; 10 bases map to TRBD1. J was trimmed by 0 bases and V by 3 bases; bases with no gene match: 1. This CDR3 contains 16 residues. Germline V gene sequence: CDR1 SEHNR, CDR2 FQNEAQ (reference sequence). The CDR3 coding sequence is TGTGCCAGCAGCTTGGACAGGGGGACAACTAATGAAAAACTGTTTTTT. It translates to CASSLDRGTTNEKLFF.

A single count supports this clone. The V gene is TRBV11-2, the J gene TRBJ1-1, with a weak D call TRBD1 (5 bases). The V end lost 0 bases, the J end lost 1 base, and 12 bases lay between the germline ends. The length of the CDR3 is 16 residues. The germline CDR1 and CDR2 sequences are SGHAT and FQNNGV. The CDR3 nucleotides read TGTGCCAGCAGCTTAGATAAAGGGACGGCGAACACTGAAGCTTTCTTT. Translation: CASSLDKGTANTEAFF.

This chain uses TRBV29-1 with TRBJ1-2, with D unresolved. Germline lookup yields CDR1 SQVTM and CDR2 ANQGSEA. V lost 5 bases, J lost 1 base, and 8 bases lay in between. CDR3 length: 12 residues. Written as DNA, the CDR3 is TGCAGCGTTCAGAACCGTAACTATGGCTACACCTTC. Protein product: CSVQNRNYGYTF. The whole variable domain, remainder taken from reference TRBV29-1 and TRBJ1-2, is SAVISQKPSRDICQRGTSLTIQCQVDSQVTMMFWYRQQPGQSLTLIATANQGSEATYESGFVIDKFPISRPNLTFSTLTVSNMSPEDSSIYLCSVQNRNYGYTFGSGTRLTVV.

The CDR3 loop is CASSLLTGGLAYEQYF. The CDR3 bases are TGTGCCAGCAGCTTGCTAACCGGGGGTCTTGCCTACGAGCAGTACTTC. This chain connects TRBV7-2 to TRBJ2-7; a weak D match, TRBD2 (6 bases). The V end was cut by 3 bases, the J end by 2 bases, with 17 bases between. CDR1 is SGHTA and CDR2 is FQGNSA in the germline V gene. There are 16 residues in the CDR3.

The CDR3 nucleotides read TGTGCCAGCAGCTTGGGTCTAGAGCACTACAATGAGCAGTTCTTC. This sequence encodes CASSLGLEHYNEQFF. The chain employs TRBV5-4 and TRBJ2-1; D gene ambiguous. The CDR3 loop spans 15 amino acids. Germline loops: CDR1 SGHNT, CDR2 YYREEE (reference sequence). V lost 0 bases to trimming and J lost 3 bases, with 10 bases between them.

The rearrangement uses TRBV30 and TRBJ2-5; D unclear. Germline V lookup: CDR1 GTSNPN, CDR2 SVGIG (reference sequence). CDR3 length: 12 amino acids. The ends were cut back, 2 bases at V and 1 base at J, with 5 bases in the middle. CDR3 amino acids: CAWSRFQETQYF. DNA of the CDR3: TGTGCCTGGAGTAGGTTCCAAGAGACCCAGTACTTC.

This clone was seen a single time. This chain links TRBV5-1 with TRBJ2-3, with 7 bases matching TRBD2. This CDR3 spans 15 amino acids. CDR1 and CDR2 from the germline V gene are SGHRS and YFSETQ. V lost 5 bases to trimming and J lost 4 bases; unmatched junction nucleotides: 10. The CDR3 is CASSPGTTSADTQYF. The CDR3 nucleotides are TGCGCCAGCAGTCCCGGGACTACCTCAGCAGATACGCAGTATTTT.

The gene calls are TRBV29-1 and TRBJ2-2; 9 nucleotides agree with TRBD1. With V trimmed by 7 bases and J by 1 base, 1 base remained unmatched. CDR3 size: 13 residues. Germline loops: CDR1 SQVTM, CDR2 ANQGSEA. CDR3 protein: CSGGQGNTGELFF. CDR3 DNA sequence: TGCAGCGGGGGACAGGGGAACACCGGGGAGCTGTTTTTT.

This chain links TRBV5-1 with TRBJ2-1; TRBD1 matches 9 bases. Germline assignment: CDR1 SGHRS and CDR2 YFSETQ. The CDR3 has 15 amino acids. The V segment lost 4 bases and the J segment 5 bases; nucleotides outside the gene matches: 7. The CDR3 reads CASSRRTGVDNEQFF. The CDR3 region has the DNA TGCGCCAGCAGCCGTCGGACAGGGGTGGACAATGAGCAGTTCTTC.

The J gene is TRBJ1-5, the V gene TRBV5-5; D might be TRBD1 (6 bases). V was trimmed by 4 bases and J by 0 bases, leaving 23 bases between them. Germline CDR1 and CDR2: SGHKS and YYEKEE (reference sequence). The CDR3 covers 19 residues. The CDR3 DNA reads TGTGCCAGCAGCCCCGCACGGACAGTTTCCGAATATAGCAATCAGCCCCAGCATTTT. This encodes CASSPARTVSEYSNQPQHF.

The rearrangement links TRBV11-2 to TRBJ2-1; TRBD2 matches 10 bases. CDR1 and CDR2 from the germline V gene are SGHAT and FQNNGV. The CDR3 spans 15 residues. The ends lost 5 bases at V and 7 bases at J; junction bases unmatched: 8. CDR3 amino acids: CASSQSGGAGNEQFF. The CDR3 nucleotides read TGTGCCAGCAGCCAGAGCGGGGGGGCCGGGAATGAGCAGTTCTTC.

V is TRBV30 and J is TRBJ1-5; a possible D gene is TRBD1 (5 bases). V shed 8 bases and J shed 1 base, with 18 bases lying between them. This CDR3 contains 15 residues. CDR1 and CDR2 (germline): GTSNPN, SVGIG (reference sequence). The CDR3 reads CALALRGRSNQPQHF. As DNA, the CDR3 is TGTGCCCTAGCCTTGAGGGGCAGGAGCAATCAGCCCCAGCATTTT.

J is TRBJ1-2 and V is TRBV18; 10 bases are shared with TRBD1. Germline lookup yields CDR1 KGHSH and CDR2 LQKENI. The CDR3 consists of 13 residues. With V trimmed by 2 bases and J by 6 bases, 0 bases remained unmatched. The CDR3 loop reads CASSPGQGDGYTF. CDR3 nucleotide sequence: TGTGCCAGCTCACCAGGACAGGGGGATGGCTACACCTTC.

The J gene is TRBJ2-7, the V gene TRBV6-6; D tentatively reads TRBD1 or TRBD2 (5 bases each). Germline CDR1 reads MNHNY; CDR2 reads SVGAGI (reference sequence). V lost 10 bases, J lost 1 base, and 17 bases lay in between. This CDR3 region has 14 residues. The CDR3 DNA sequence: TGTGCCACTCATGGGGGATCACAGTCCTACGAGCAGTACTTC. Translation: CATHGGSQSYEQYF.

V usage is TRBV9 and J usage is TRBJ2-2; no definite D call. Per the germline V gene, CDR1 is SGDLS and CDR2 is YYNGEE. Trimming took off 4 bases at V and 6 bases at J, with 7 bases between the two ends. The CDR3 spans 12 residues. The DNA for the CDR3 is TGTGCCAGCAGCTCCCTTCCCGGGGAGCTGTTTTTT. Translated: CASSSLPGELFF.

J is TRBJ2-2 and V is TRBV6-5; unclear D gene. Trimming cost V 6 bases and J 0 bases, with 5 bases left between them. CDR1 and CDR2 (germline): MNHEY, SVGAGI. The length of the CDR3 is 13 residues. For the CDR3, the DNA is TGTGCCAGCAGGGGATCGAACACCGGGGAGCTGTTTTTT. As protein: CASRGSNTGELFF.